This is a list of T cell receptor beta chains from one sample in a study of T cells in Graves' hyperthyroidism and ophthalmopathy. TCRdb itself ran the multiplex PCR reads through MiXCR, one entry per CDR3 protein. The sample has some 300,000 distinct CDR3 sequences, roughly 15% seen once. Source material: blood. The receptor set was obtained from a woman in her 40s with Graves' hyperthyroidism. CDR3s include the opening cysteine and the closing phenylalanine or tryptophan. A D gene is named only where the DNA matches it firmly. Some rows have no size entry. The others give once, few or many, or a class for an expanded clone.

NA	TRBV11-2	TRBJ2-7	many	TGTGCCAGCAGCTTATACTACGAGCAGTACTTC	CASSLYYEQYF
TRBD2	TRBV27	TRBJ2-7	many	TGTGCCAGCGTGCGGGAGGAACCATACGAGCAGTACTTC	CASVREEPYEQYF
NA	TRBV6-1	TRBJ1-5	few	TGTGCCAGCAGTGAGCAGCCTATCTATAGCAATCAGCCCCAGCATTTT	CASSEQPIYSNQPQHF
TRBD1	TRBV6-1	TRBJ2-7	many	TGTGCCAGCAGTACAACAGGGGACTCCTACGAGCAGTACTTC	CASSTTGDSYEQYF
TRBD1	TRBV7-9	TRBJ2-7	NA	TGTGCCAGCAGCTTAGGACAGGGGGCGGTCAAGTACTTC	CASSLGQGAVKYF
NA	TRBV25-1	TRBJ2-2	few	TGTGCCAGCAGTGGCCAGGGGAGGGGCACCGGGGAGCTGTTTTTT	CASSGQGRGTGELFF
TRBD1	TRBV29-1	TRBJ2-6	NA	TGCAGCGCCACAGGACAGGGAGGCGTCCTGACTTTC	CSATGQGGVLTF
NA	TRBV20-1	TRBJ2-5	many	TGCAGTGCTAGAGGACCCGCCCAAGAGACCCAGTACTTC	CSARGPAQETQYF
NA	TRBV9	TRBJ2-5	many	TGTGCCAGCAGCGTGGCCTCGGGTGCGATGGAGACCCAGTACTTC	CASSVASGAMETQYF
TRBD1	TRBV6-1	TRBJ2-2	many	TGTGCCAGCAGTGATTACAGGGGGACGCGCGGGGAACTGTTTTTT	CASSDYRGTRGELFF
NA	TRBV2	TRBJ1-5	many	TGTGCCAGCAGTGGGGGGGGCTTCAATCAGCCCCAGCATTTT	CASSGGGFNQPQHF
TRBD2	TRBV10-3	TRBJ2-7	few	TGTGCCATCAGTGAGACTAGCGGGGTCTCCTACGAGCAGTACTTC	CAISETSGVSYEQYF
TRBD2	TRBV7-9	TRBJ2-3	NA	TGTGCCAGCAAAGAAGCGGGAGGGCCCTCAGATACGCAGTATTTT	CASKEAGGPSDTQYF
NA	TRBV6-5	TRBJ1-2	many	TGTGCCAGCAGTTACCGAACCCCAGAATTCGGTGGCTACACCTTC	CASSYRTPEFGGYTF
NA	TRBV7-6	TRBJ2-3	many	TGTGCCAGCAGCTTACTAGCAGATACGCAGTATTTT	CASSLLADTQYF
TRBD1	TRBV7-9	TRBJ1-6	NA	TGTGCCAGCAGCTTAGCCGCACCGGGACAGGGTGGCTCCTATAATTCACCCCTCCACTTT	CASSLAAPGQGGSYNSPLHF
NA	TRBV3-1	TRBJ1-1	many	TGTGCCAGCAGCCCAGGTAACCCTGAAGCTTTCTTT	CASSPGNPEAFF
NA	TRBV10-3	TRBJ1-1	many	TGTGCCATCAGAGCTTGGTCCACTGAAGCTTTCTTT	CAIRAWSTEAFF
NA	TRBV6-4	TRBJ1-2	many	TGTGCCAGCAGTGACTCATATCTGGCGTCAGAAAGAACTAACTATGGCTACACCTTC	CASSDSYLASERTNYGYTF
NA	TRBV7-3	TRBJ2-3	NA	TGTGCCAGCAGGCCGGGACCGGGAGTCACAGATACGCAGTATTTT	CASRPGPGVTDTQYF
TRBD1	TRBV6-4	TRBJ1-3	few	TGTGCCAACTTCCTCCCGGGACAGAAGAGAAACACCATATATTTT	CANFLPGQKRNTIYF
NA	TRBV19	TRBJ1-5	few	TGTGCCAGTAGTATATCAGGGACGGGGGATCAGCCCCAGCATTTT	CASSISGTGDQPQHF
NA	TRBV19	TRBJ2-2	many	TGTGCCAGTAGTAACCAGGGATTATCCGGGGAGCTGTTTTTT	CASSNQGLSGELFF
TRBD2	TRBV6-2/TRBV6-3	TRBJ2-5	many	TGTGCCAGCAGTTACGAGGCTAGCGGGAGGTTGTCATGGACCCAGTACTTC	CASSYEASGRLSWTQYF
TRBD1	TRBV28	TRBJ2-1	NA	TGTGCCAGCAGTTTGGGACAGGGCAGTTGGGAGCAGTTCTTC	CASSLGQGSWEQFF
NA	TRBV7-2	TRBJ2-5	many	TGTGCCAGCAGCTTAGCCTGGGGGCCCCAGTACTTC	CASSLAWGPQYF
NA	TRBV6-1	TRBJ2-1	many	TGTGCCAGCAGTGCGGGACTCCCCTACAATGAGCAGTTCTTC	CASSAGLPYNEQFF
TRBD1	TRBV6-1	TRBJ1-6	many	TGTGCCAGCATTCCCGGGACAGGGGAGCCACCCCTCCACTTT	CASIPGTGEPPLHF
NA	TRBV24-1	TRBJ1-1	many	TGTGCCACCAGTGATCAGGGGAGCGCAGGGATCACTGAAGCTTTCTTT	CATSDQGSAGITEAFF
NA	TRBV15	TRBJ2-2	NA	TGTGCCACCAGCAGAGATGAGATCCTAGCTTTGTCCGGGGAGCTGTTTTTT	CATSRDEILALSGELFF
NA	TRBV12-3/TRBV12-4	TRBJ1-2	many	TGTGCCAGCAGTTTATCGGGGGTAGGCGGCTACACCTTC	CASSLSGVGGYTF
NA	TRBV6-2/TRBV6-3	TRBJ1-4	few	TGTGCCAGCGTTGCTACGGCTGCAACTAATGAAAAACTGTTTTTT	CASVATAATNEKLFF
NA	TRBV3-1	TRBJ2-5	many	TGTGCCAGCAGCCACCAAGGCGAGCAAGAGACCCAGTACTTC	CASSHQGEQETQYF